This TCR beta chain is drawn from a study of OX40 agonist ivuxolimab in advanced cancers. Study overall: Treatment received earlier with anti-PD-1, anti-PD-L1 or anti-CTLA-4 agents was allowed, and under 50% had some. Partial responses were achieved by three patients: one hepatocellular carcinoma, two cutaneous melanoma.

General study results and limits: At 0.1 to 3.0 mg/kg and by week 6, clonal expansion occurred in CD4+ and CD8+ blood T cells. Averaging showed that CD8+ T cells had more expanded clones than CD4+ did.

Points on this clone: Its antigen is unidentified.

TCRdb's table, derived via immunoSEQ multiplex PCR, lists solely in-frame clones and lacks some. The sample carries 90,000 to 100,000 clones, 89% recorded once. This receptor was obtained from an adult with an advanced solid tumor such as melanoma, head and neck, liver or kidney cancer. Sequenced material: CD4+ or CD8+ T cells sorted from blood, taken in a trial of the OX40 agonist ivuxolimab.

The CDR3 region is CASGLVLGGLQILSNQPQHF. CDR3 nucleotides: TGTGCTAGTGGTTTGGTGTTAGGGGGGCTTCAAATTCTTAGCAATCAGCCCCAGCATTTT. This rearrangement joins TRBV12-5 to TRBJ1-5; TRBD1 is a possible D gene (6 bases). This CDR3 is 20 amino acids long. Trimming pared 0 bases from V and 0 bases from J, leaving 21 bases between. Germline V gene sequence: CDR1 LGHNT, CDR2 FRNRAP. The full variable domain, completed using reference TRBV12-5 and TRBJ1-5, is DARVTQTPRHKVTEMGQEVTMRCQPILGHNTVFWYRQTMMQGLELLAYFRNRAPLDDSGMPKDRFSAEMPDATLATLKIQPSEPRDSAVYFCASGLVLGGLQILSNQPQHFGDGTRLSIL.